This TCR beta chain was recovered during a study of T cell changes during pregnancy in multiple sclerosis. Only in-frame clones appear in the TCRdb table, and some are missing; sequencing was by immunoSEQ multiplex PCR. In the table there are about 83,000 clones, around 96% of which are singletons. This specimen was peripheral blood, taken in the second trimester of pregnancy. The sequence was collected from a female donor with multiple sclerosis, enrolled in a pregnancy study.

The CDR3 nucleotides read TGTGCCAGTAGTAGCGGGAGGCCGCCTACCTATGAGCAGTTCTTC. Translating it yields CASSSGRPPTYEQFF. V usage is TRBV19 and J usage is TRBJ2-1; TRBD2 aligns across 8 bases. Trimming cost V 4 bases and J 8 bases; bases outside gene matches: 10. Germline assignment: CDR1 LNHDA and CDR2 SQIVND (reference sequence). This CDR3 is built from 15 residues.